One T cell receptor (beta chain) is described in this entry. Its antigen is undetermined. Individually, cDNA molecules had unique molecular identifiers attached to them. Each CDR3 protein is one row after TCRdb ran MiXCR on the 5' RACE reads. The sample carries around 80,000 distinct CDR3 sequences, about 10% recorded once. The data belong to a study of early T cells in non-severe SARS-CoV-2 infection. Whole-study context: Unsorted whole-blood RNA was sequenced in bulk, leaving chains unpaired.

General study results and limits: VDJdb matches were skewed toward anti-spike CD8 T cell responses.

The receptor was isolated from an adult who was a healthcare worker with PCR-confirmed SARS-CoV-2 infection or an uninfected control (not recorded which). Sequenced material: whole blood, taken at baseline.

DNA for the CDR3: TGCAGTGCCCCCCTGACAGGGAACTATGAGCAGTTCTTC. Translated, it gives CSAPLTGNYEQFF. V and J are TRBV20-1 and TRBJ2-1; 7 positions agree with TRBD1. Germline V gives CDR1 DFQATT, CDR2 SNEGSKA (reference sequence). This CDR3 comprises 13 residues. Trimming removed 6 bases from V and 8 bases from J; junction bases left unmatched: 10.